The 20 T cell receptor beta chains given below trace back to one sample, sequenced in a study of cytomegalovirus exposure and HLA in healthy donors. 13 Jbeta primers and 60 Vbeta primers were used for the PCR. TCRdb's copy holds only in-frame clones and misses some; the assay was immunoSEQ multiplex PCR. The sample carries 95,000 to 150,000 clones, over 65% recorded once. What was sequenced was PBMCs. These receptor sequences come from a young man in good health and CMV-seronegative.

The V call is TRBV7-9, the J call TRBJ1-1; TRBD1 agrees at 7 bases. This CDR3 has 15 amino acids. CDR1 SEHNR and CDR2 FQNEAQ come from the germline V gene (reference sequence). With V trimmed by 5 bases and J by 5 bases, 11 bases remained unmatched. The CDR3 sequence: CASSTDREVRTEAFF. CDR3 sequence (DNA): TGTGCCAGCAGCACCGACAGGGAAGTAAGAACTGAAGCTTTCTTT.

The chain recombines TRBV6-5 with TRBJ1-6; perhaps TRBD1 as D (6 bases). V was shortened by 0 bases and J by 10 bases, with 10 bases between the two germline ends. There are 14 residues in the CDR3. Germline V gene data show CDR1 as MNHEY and CDR2 as SVGAGI. CDR3 in amino acids: CASSYSTGTSPLHF. CDR3 coding DNA: TGTGCCAGCAGTTACTCAACAGGGACCTCACCCCTCCACTTT.

The chain is built from TRBV27 and TRBJ2-1; D is undetermined. Germline V lookup: CDR1 MNHEY, CDR2 SMNVEV (reference sequence). The CDR3 is 15 amino acids. Trimming shortened V by 7 bases and J by 2 bases, and 15 bases separated the two germline ends. CDR3 DNA: TGTGCCAGCAACCCGGCACTACCGACCTACAATGAGCAGTTCTTC. Encoded protein: CASNPALPTYNEQFF.

The chain carries TRBV5-4 and TRBJ2-5; D uncertain. The ends were cut back, 3 bases at V and 2 bases at J, with 5 bases in the middle. Germline CDR1 is SGHNT and CDR2 is YYREEE (reference sequence). The CDR3 contains 12 residues. The CDR3 here is CASSWPQETQYF. The CDR3 bases are TGTGCCAGCAGCTGGCCACAAGAGACCCAGTACTTC.

The chain carries TRBV5-6 and TRBJ2-3; 13 bases line up with TRBD2. The CDR3 has 18 residues. The V and J ends lost 3 bases and 3 bases, in that order; junction bases with no gene match: 10. Germline V CDR1 and CDR2: SGHDT, YYEEEE. CDR3 residues: CASSSDPGLAGNTDTQYF. The CDR3 coding sequence is TGTGCCAGCAGCTCTGACCCGGGACTAGCGGGGAATACAGATACGCAGTATTTT.

J is TRBJ2-7 and V is TRBV9; 11 bases line up with TRBD1. J gave up 7 bases and V 4 bases, and 7 bases lay outside the gene matches. Germline CDR1 and CDR2: SGDLS and YYNGEE. CDR3 length equals 14 residues. The CDR3 DNA reads TGTGCCAGCAGCCTAGGGACAGGGGGTCGGGAGCAGTACTTC. Translating gives CASSLGTGGREQYF. The variable domain in full, completed from reference TRBV9 and TRBJ2-7, reads DSGVTQTPKHLITATGQRVTLRCSPRSGDLSVYWYQQSLDQGLQFLIQYYNGEERAKGNILERFSAQQFPDLHSELNLSSLELGDSALYFCASSLGTGGREQYFGPGTRLTVT.

The chain has TRBV10-1 and TRBJ2-2; 7 positions match TRBD2. The J segment lost 4 bases and the V segment lost 6 bases, leaving 11 bases of the junction unmatched. The CDR3 spans 16 residues. Per the germline V gene, CDR1 is WNHNN and CDR2 is SYGVQD (reference sequence). The CDR3 here is CASSHSSGPVTGELFF. The DNA for the CDR3 is TGCGCCAGCAGCCACTCTAGCGGCCCAGTCACCGGGGAGCTGTTTTTT.

The genes are TRBV4-1 and TRBJ2-7; D perhaps matches TRBD1 (5 bases). V lost 4 bases and J 3 bases, leaving 10 bases between the germline ends. The length of the CDR3 is 13 residues. Germline lookup yields CDR1 MGHRA and CDR2 YSYEKL. The CDR3 loop reads CASSLGPVYEQYF. The CDR3 DNA reads as TGCGCCAGCAGCCTGGGGCCTGTCTACGAGCAGTACTTC.

This rearrangement joins TRBV7-8 to TRBJ2-7, with D possibly being TRBD1 (6 bases). This CDR3 has 15 residues. The ends were cut back, 5 bases at V and 3 bases at J, with 17 bases in the middle. Germline-derived CDR1 and CDR2 are SGHVS and FQNEAQ. CDR3 in DNA: TGTGCCAGCAGCCCACATCAGGGGAATGACTACGAGCAGTACTTC. It yields the protein CASSPHQGNDYEQYF.

V and J are TRBV6-5 and TRBJ1-1; 9 bases align to TRBD1. V was clipped by 5 bases and J by 5 bases; unmatched bases: 6. Germline lookup yields CDR1 MNHEY and CDR2 SVGAGI. The CDR3 length is 14 residues. The CDR3 protein is CASSLDRGGTEAFF. The DNA of the CDR3 is TGTGCCAGCAGTCTTGACAGGGGGGGAACTGAAGCTTTCTTT.

This sequence joins TRBV27 and TRBJ1-5; 11 nucleotides align to TRBD1. V gave up 6 bases and J gave up 4 bases; unmatched junction bases: 5. CDR3 length: 15 residues. Germline loops: CDR1 MNHEY, CDR2 SMNVEV (reference sequence). CDR3 sequence (DNA): TGTGCCAGCAGGCCCGGGACAGGGGGGAATCAGCCCCAGCATTTT. This translates into CASRPGTGGNQPQHF.

The count of this clone is one. The V gene is TRBV5-1, the J gene TRBJ1-1, with a tentative D call TRBD1 (6 bases). Germline-derived CDR1 and CDR2 are SGHRS and YFSETQ. Trimming took off 0 bases at V and 6 bases at J, with 12 bases between the two ends. The CDR3 spans 14 residues. Written as DNA, the CDR3 is TGCGCCAGCAGCTTGGACGGGGGGGCCGCTGAAGCTTTCTTT. It translates to CASSLDGGAAEAFF. The entire variable domain, with the rest obtained from reference TRBV5-1 and TRBJ1-1, is as follows: KAGVTQTPRYLIKTRGQQVTLSCSPISGHRSVSWYQQTPGQGLQFLFEYFSETQRNKGNFPGRFSGRQFSNSRSEMNVSTLELGDSALYLCASSLDGGAAEAFFGQGTRLTVV.

J is TRBJ2-7 and V is TRBV10-2; 9 positions agree with TRBD1. This CDR3 region has 14 residues. With V trimmed by 6 bases and J by 6 bases, 9 bases remained unmatched. Germline V CDR1 and CDR2: WSHSY, SAAADI. In DNA, the CDR3 is TGCGCCAGCAGAGGGACAGGGAAGGGTCTCGAGCAGTACTTC. This codes for CASRGTGKGLEQYF.

The V gene is TRBV11-2, the J gene TRBJ1-4; TRBD1 is a possible D gene (5 bases). The germline CDR1 and CDR2 sequences are SGHAT and FQNNGV. The CDR3 consists of 16 residues. V lost 5 bases, J lost 7 bases, and 20 bases lay in between. The CDR3 bases are TGTGCCAGCAGCCCGGGAGGGGCTACGTCGGGTGAAAAACTGTTTTTT. Its protein product is CASSPGGATSGEKLFF.

The chain couples TRBV4-2 to TRBJ1-1; D perhaps matches TRBD1 (6 bases). V was trimmed by 4 bases and J by 1 base, leaving 10 bases between them. Looked up from germline, CDR1 is LGHNA and CDR2 is YNFKEQ. This CDR3 has 14 residues. CDR3 sequence (DNA): TGTGCCAGCAGCCGCCAGACAGGGAACACTGAAGCTTTCTTT. Protein: CASSRQTGNTEAFF.

This clone appeared a single time. This chain uses TRBV7-8 with TRBJ2-7; 13 bases fit TRBD2. Germline CDR1 reads SGHVS; CDR2 reads FQNEAQ. The V and J ends lost 5 bases and 0 bases, in that order; junction bases with no gene match: 10. This CDR3 has 18 residues. The CDR3 DNA reads as TGTGCCAGCAGCCCGGGACTAGCGGGGCCCCGGAGCTCCTACGAGCAGTACTTC. Its protein product is CASSPGLAGPRSSYEQYF.

The chain employs TRBV9 and TRBJ1-5, with D possibly matching TRBD1 (6 bases). Germline V gene lookup returns CDR1 SGDLS and CDR2 YYNGEE. There are 14 residues in the CDR3. The germline V and J ends were trimmed by 4 bases and 3 bases, with 11 bases remaining between them. CDR3 nucleotide sequence: TGTGCCAGCAGCCCAACAGGGATCAATCAGCCCCAGCATTTT. This encodes CASSPTGINQPQHF. Full variable domain (rest looked up from reference TRBV9 and TRBJ1-5): DSGVTQTPKHLITATGQRVTLRCSPRSGDLSVYWYQQSLDQGLQFLIQYYNGEERAKGNILERFSAQQFPDLHSELNLSSLELGDSALYFCASSPTGINQPQHFGDGTRLSIL.

The chain's CDR3 is CASDEGGPTYEQYF. In DNA, the CDR3 is TGTGCCAGTGACGAAGGAGGACCGACCTACGAGCAGTACTTC. The V and J genes are TRBV2 and TRBJ2-7; D is perhaps TRBD2 (5 bases). The CDR3 has 14 residues. Per germline, CDR1 SNHLY and CDR2 FYNNEI. The V end was cut by 9 bases, the J end by 2 bases, with 17 bases between.

This clone was counted a few times. The chain couples TRBV2 to TRBJ2-7; no definite D call. The V gene's germline CDR1 is SNHLY and CDR2 FYNNEI. The CDR3 consists of 11 residues. Trimming shortened V by 4 bases and J by 2 bases, and 3 bases separated the two germline ends. The CDR3, as DNA: TGTGCCAGCAGTGTCACCTACGAGCAGTACTTC. Residues: CASSVTYEQYF.

The J gene is TRBJ1-5, the V gene TRBV13, with 8 bases identical to TRBD1. Germline trimming cut 3 bases from V and 7 bases from J; bases unmatched to any gene: 5. This CDR3 is 14 amino acids long. The germline V gene encodes CDR1 PRHDT and CDR2 FYEKMQ (reference sequence). The CDR3 nucleotides are TGTGCCAGCAGCTTGGACAGGGTAAGCCAGCCCCAGCATTTT. It specifies CASSLDRVSQPQHF. The entire variable domain, with the rest obtained from reference TRBV13 and TRBJ1-5, is as follows: AAGVIQSPRHLIKEKRETATLKCYPIPRHDTVYWYQQGPGQDPQFLISFYEKMQSDKGSIPDRFSAQQFSDYHSELNMSSLELGDSALYFCASSLDRVSQPQHFGDGTRLSIL.